What follows are 5 T cell receptor beta chains derived from one specimen sequenced in a study of blood T cell repertoires in COVID-19. Only in-frame clones appear in the TCRdb table, and some are missing; sequencing was by immunoSEQ multiplex PCR. The sample consists of approximately 300,000 clones, 86% of them appearing once. Sequencing was done on a sample of PBMCs or T cells enriched from blood (not recorded which). Receptors originate from a woman aged 18-29 years who had recovered from COVID-19.

A single count supports this clone. The sample carries other DNA sequences with the same CDR3. The chain combines TRBV30 with TRBJ1-1; no firm D call. There are 11 residues in the CDR3. V shed 3 bases and J shed 5 bases, with 7 bases lying between them. Germline CDR1 reads GTSNPN; CDR2 reads SVGIG (reference sequence). The CDR3: CAWSSGTEAFF. CDR3 DNA sequence: TGTGCCTGGAGCTCGGGAACTGAAGCTTTCTTT.

The chain couples TRBV3-1 (or the pseudogene TRBV3-2) to TRBJ2-3, with D possibly TRBD2 on 5 matching bases. Germline CDR1 reads LGHDT; CDR2 reads YNNKEL (reference sequence). This CDR3 contains 17 residues. Trimming shortened V by 1 base and J by 0 bases, and 14 bases separated the two germline ends. The DNA of the CDR3 is TGTGCCAGCAGCCAAGTAACGGACTGGCTCAGCACAGATACGCAGTATTTT. This sequence encodes CASSQVTDWLSTDTQYF.

The chain employs TRBV5-6 and TRBJ1-1; 10 bases are shared with TRBD1. Germline CDR1 reads SGHDT; CDR2 reads YYEEEE. V was pared by 2 bases and J by 13 bases, with 14 bases of the junction left unmatched. The CDR3 is 15 amino acids. This chain's CDR3 is CASSFGAPDGQGDFF. Written as DNA, the CDR3 is TGTGCCAGCAGCTTTGGGGCCCCCGATGGACAGGGGGATTTCTTT.

This sequence joins TRBV3-1 (or the pseudogene TRBV3-2) and TRBJ1-2; no reliable D call. This CDR3 region has 12 residues. V was shortened by 0 bases and J by 8 bases, with 7 bases between the two germline ends. Germline V gene lookup returns CDR1 LGHDT and CDR2 YNNKEL (reference sequence). The CDR3 DNA sequence: TGTGCCAGCAGCCAAGATTCCCGGGGCTACACCTTC. This encodes CASSQDSRGYTF.

This chain joins TRBV7-9 and TRBJ1-6, with D uncertain. This CDR3 spans 14 amino acids. Germline CDR1 reads SEHNR; CDR2 reads FQNEAQ (reference sequence). V lost 1 base to trimming and J lost 4 bases, with 5 bases between them. CDR3 DNA sequence: TGTGCCAGCAGCTTAGAATCTTATAATTCACCCCTCCACTTT. Translating gives CASSLESYNSPLHF.